This record looks at one T cell receptor (beta chain) sequence and its context. Its specificity is not known. The junction had 10 bases not matched to a gene; V was cut back by 4 bases and J by 0 bases. CDR3 length: 17 amino acids. Per the germline V gene, CDR1 is SGHDT and CDR2 is YYEEEE. The treatment: oral pan-JAK inhibitor, 5-10 mg twice daily. The record originates from a study of CD8+ T cells in alopecia areata. cDNA serving as the sequencing template came from extracted, reverse transcribed RNA. Some clones are missing from TCRdb's copy, which holds only in-frame ones; the method was immunoSEQ multiplex PCR. Here the sample spans about 190,000 clones, 60% being singletons. Study conclusions and caveats: Clonality in lesional scalp, especially alopecia totalis/universalis, exceeded that of normal scalp.

Sequencing was performed on CD4+ T cells sorted from blood, taken at week 4, from a patient treated with tofacitinib. The chain recombines TRBV5-6 with TRBJ1-5, with 7 bases fitting TRBD1. The sequence came from a human donor with alopecia areata. CDR3 sequence: CASSLNRGVYSNQPQHF. Here the CDR3 DNA reads TGTGCCAGCAGCCTGAACAGGGGAGTATATAGCAATCAGCCCCAGCATTTT.